The rows below give T cell receptor beta chains drawn from one sample of a study of beta chain features in type 1 diabetes. The data were produced by immunoSEQ multiplex PCR, yet TCRdb's version contains in-frame clones alone and is incomplete. The sample has around 97,000 clones; roughly 28% are singletons. Material: central memory CD4+ T cells from blood. The receptors stem from a woman aged 18-29 years with type 1 diabetes. The conserved cysteine and the conserved F or W are not part of the CDR3 here.

j_call cdr3_length v_call cdr3_aa
TRBJ2-1 11 TRBV7-9 ASSFTSEDEQF
TRBJ2-1 13 TRBV5-1 ASSAFLAVDNEQF
TRBJ1-1 12 TRBV2 ASRDRGRNTEAF
TRBJ1-1 12 TRBV28 ASSPQAGGTEAF
TRBJ2-7 12 TRBV5-1 ASSFDREPYEQY
TRBJ2-3 14 TRBV18 ASSPGLAGAADTQY
TRBJ1-4 12 TRBV25-1 ASSGTGGWEKLF
TRBJ2-1 16 TRBV7-2 ASSLFRLAGGSYNEQF
TRBJ2-1 13 TRBV5-1 ASSPGLAGYDEQF
TRBJ2-7 10 TRBV28 ASSLAINEQY
TRBJ2-7 13 TRBV18 ASSHLSGRTYEQY
TRBJ2-7 12 TRBV19 ASSIGDIGYEQY
TRBJ2-5 11 TRBV2 ASTYRQRETQY
TRBJ2-2 12 TRBV6-5 ASRGGGRVGELF
TRBJ2-5 10 TRBV19 ASSMRRGTQY
TRBJ1-1 13 TRBV18 ASSPYALLNTEAF
TRBJ2-1 12 TRBV30 AWSRGGLYNEQF
TRBJ1-1 11 TRBV29-1 SAADSLNTEAF
TRBJ2-5 13 TRBV9 ASKRTLDSQETQY
TRBJ2-1 13 TRBV28 ASSLWGSGRAGQF
TRBJ1-2 9 TRBV30 AWSVGGGYT
TRBJ2-3 12 TRBV14 ASSQEWGQDTQY